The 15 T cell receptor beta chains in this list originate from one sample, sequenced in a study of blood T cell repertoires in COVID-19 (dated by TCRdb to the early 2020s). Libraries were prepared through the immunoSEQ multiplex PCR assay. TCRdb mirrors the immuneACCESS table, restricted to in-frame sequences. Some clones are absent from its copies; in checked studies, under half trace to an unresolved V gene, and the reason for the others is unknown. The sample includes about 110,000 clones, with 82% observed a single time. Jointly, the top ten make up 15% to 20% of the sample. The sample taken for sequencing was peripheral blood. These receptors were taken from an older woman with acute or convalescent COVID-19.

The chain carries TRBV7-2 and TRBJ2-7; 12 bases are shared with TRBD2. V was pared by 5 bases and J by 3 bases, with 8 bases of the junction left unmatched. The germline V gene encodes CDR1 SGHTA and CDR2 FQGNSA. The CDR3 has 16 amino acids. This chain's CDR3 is CASSPRPTSGGYEQYF. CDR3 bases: TGTGCCAGCAGCCCTAGACCGACTAGCGGGGGCTACGAGCAGTACTTC. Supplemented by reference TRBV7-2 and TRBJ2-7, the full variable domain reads GAGVSQSPSNKVTEKGKDVELRCDPISGHTALYWYRQSLGQGLEFLIYFQGNSAPDKSGLPSDRFSAERTGGSVSTLTIQRTQQEDSAVYLCASSPRPTSGGYEQYFGPGTRLTVT.

The CDR3 DNA follows: TGTGCCAGCAGCGTAGAGGGATGGGGACTAGCGGGGGTGCGTGACACAGATACGCAGTATTTT. Translating gives CASSVEGWGLAGVRDTDTQYF. The chain couples TRBV9 to TRBJ2-3; 14 bases line up with TRBD2. CDR3 length: 21 residues. CDR1 is SGDLS and CDR2 is YYNGEE in the germline V gene. V was pared by 0 bases and J by 2 bases, with 14 bases of the junction left unmatched.

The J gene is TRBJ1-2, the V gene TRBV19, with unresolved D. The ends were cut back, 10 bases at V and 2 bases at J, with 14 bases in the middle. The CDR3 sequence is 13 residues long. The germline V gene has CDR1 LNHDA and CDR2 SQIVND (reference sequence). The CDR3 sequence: CATRSPGNYGYTF. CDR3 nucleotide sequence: TGTGCCACCAGAAGCCCCGGGAACTATGGCTACACCTTC. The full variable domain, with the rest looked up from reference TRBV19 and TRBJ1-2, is DGGITQSPKYLFRKEGQNVTLSCEQNLNHDAMYWYRQDPGQGLRLIYYSQIVNDFQKGDIAEGYSVSREKKESFPLTVTSAQKNPTAFYLCATRSPGNYGYTFGSGTRLTVV.

CDR3 sequence (DNA): TGTGCCAGCAGTTACGAACAGGGGACTGAAGCTTTCTTT. Amino acids: CASSYEQGTEAFF. The chain has TRBV6-5 and TRBJ1-1; 7 bases agree with TRBD1. The CDR3 covers 13 residues. Trimming removed 2 bases from V and 5 bases from J; junction bases left unmatched: 2. Germline CDR1 and CDR2: MNHEY and SVGAGI.

The CDR3 spells CAVQLTGAETLQPQHF. CDR3 sequence (DNA): TGTGCCGTGCAACTAACAGGGGCGGAGACCCTTCAGCCCCAGCATTTT. The rearrangement joins TRBV21-1 to TRBJ1-5; no DNA check was done on the table's D call, TRBD1. TRBV21-1 is a documented pseudogene. This CDR3 has 16 amino acids.

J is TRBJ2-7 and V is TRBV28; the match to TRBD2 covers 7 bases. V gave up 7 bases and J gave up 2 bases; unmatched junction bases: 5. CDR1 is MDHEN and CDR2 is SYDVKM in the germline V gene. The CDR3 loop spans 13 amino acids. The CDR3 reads CASTAGRTYEQYF. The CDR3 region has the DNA TGTGCCAGCACAGCGGGACGGACCTACGAGCAGTACTTC.

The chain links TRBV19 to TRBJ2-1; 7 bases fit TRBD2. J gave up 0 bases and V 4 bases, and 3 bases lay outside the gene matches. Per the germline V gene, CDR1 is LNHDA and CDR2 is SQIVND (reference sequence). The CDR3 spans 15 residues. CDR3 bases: TGTGCCAGTAGTAGCGGGGGAAGCTCCTACAATGAGCAGTTCTTC. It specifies CASSSGGSSYNEQFF.

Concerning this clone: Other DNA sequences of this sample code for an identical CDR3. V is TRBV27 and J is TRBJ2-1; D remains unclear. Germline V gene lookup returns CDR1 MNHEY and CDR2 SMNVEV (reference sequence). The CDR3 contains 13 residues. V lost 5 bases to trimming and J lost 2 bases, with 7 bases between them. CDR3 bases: TGTGCCAGCAGTCCGACTGCCTACAATGAGCAGTTCTTC. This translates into CASSPTAYNEQFF.

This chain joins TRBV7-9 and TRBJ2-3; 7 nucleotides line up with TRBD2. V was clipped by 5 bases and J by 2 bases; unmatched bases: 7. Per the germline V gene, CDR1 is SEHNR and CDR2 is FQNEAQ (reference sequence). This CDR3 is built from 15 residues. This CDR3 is CASSPAGANTDTQYF. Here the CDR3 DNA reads TGTGCCAGCAGCCCGGCGGGAGCCAACACAGATACGCAGTATTTT.

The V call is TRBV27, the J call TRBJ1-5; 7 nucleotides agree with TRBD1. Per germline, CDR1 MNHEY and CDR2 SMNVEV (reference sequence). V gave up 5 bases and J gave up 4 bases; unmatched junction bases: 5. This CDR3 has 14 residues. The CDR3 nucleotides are TGTGCCAGCAGTCCGACAGGGTCGAATCAGCCCCAGCATTTT. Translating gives CASSPTGSNQPQHF.

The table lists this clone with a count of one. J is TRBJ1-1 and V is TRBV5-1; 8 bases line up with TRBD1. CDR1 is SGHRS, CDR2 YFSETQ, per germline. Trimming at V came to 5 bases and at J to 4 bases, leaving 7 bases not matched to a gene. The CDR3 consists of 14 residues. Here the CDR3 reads CASRPDRGVTEAFF. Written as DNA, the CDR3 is TGCGCCAGCAGACCTGACAGGGGAGTCACTGAAGCTTTCTTT.

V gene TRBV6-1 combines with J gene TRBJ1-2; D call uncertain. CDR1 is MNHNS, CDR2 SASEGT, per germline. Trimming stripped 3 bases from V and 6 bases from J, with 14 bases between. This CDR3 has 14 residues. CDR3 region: CASSDPPPRDGYTF. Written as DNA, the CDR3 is TGTGCCAGCAGTGACCCCCCTCCGAGGGATGGCTACACCTTC.

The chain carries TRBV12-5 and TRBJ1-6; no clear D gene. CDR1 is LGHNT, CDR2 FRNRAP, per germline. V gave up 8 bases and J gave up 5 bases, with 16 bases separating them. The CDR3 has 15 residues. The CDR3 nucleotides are TGTGCTAGTTCACTCGGGTTAAGTGATAATTCACCCCTCCACTTT. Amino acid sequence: CASSLGLSDNSPLHF.

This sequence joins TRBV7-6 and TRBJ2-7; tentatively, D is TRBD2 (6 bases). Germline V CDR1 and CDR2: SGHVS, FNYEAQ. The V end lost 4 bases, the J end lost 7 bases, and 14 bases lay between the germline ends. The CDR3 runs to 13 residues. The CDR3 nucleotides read TGTGCCAGCAGCTCCAGCGCGGGAAGGGAGCAGTACTTC. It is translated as CASSSSAGREQYF.

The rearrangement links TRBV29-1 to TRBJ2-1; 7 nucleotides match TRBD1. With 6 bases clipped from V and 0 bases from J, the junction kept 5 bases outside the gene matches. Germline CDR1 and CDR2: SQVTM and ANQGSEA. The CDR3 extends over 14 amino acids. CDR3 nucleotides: TGCAGCGTCCGACAGGGCGGCTCCTACAATGAGCAGTTCTTC. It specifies CSVRQGGSYNEQFF.